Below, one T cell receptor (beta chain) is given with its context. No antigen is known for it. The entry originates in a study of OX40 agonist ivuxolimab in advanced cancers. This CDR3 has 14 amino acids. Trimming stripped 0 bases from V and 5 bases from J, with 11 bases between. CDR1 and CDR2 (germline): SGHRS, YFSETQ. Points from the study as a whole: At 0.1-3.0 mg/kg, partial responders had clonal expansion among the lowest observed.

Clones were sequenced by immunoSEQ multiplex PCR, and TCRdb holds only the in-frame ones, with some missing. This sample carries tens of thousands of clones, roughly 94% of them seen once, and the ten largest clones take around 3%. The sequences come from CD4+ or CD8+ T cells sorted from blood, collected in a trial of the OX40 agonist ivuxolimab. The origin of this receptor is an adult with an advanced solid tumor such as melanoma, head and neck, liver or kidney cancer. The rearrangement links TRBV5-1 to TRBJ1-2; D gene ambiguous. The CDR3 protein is CASSLEGDRYGYTF. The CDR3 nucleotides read TGCGCCAGCAGCTTGGAGGGAGATCGGTATGGCTACACCTTC.